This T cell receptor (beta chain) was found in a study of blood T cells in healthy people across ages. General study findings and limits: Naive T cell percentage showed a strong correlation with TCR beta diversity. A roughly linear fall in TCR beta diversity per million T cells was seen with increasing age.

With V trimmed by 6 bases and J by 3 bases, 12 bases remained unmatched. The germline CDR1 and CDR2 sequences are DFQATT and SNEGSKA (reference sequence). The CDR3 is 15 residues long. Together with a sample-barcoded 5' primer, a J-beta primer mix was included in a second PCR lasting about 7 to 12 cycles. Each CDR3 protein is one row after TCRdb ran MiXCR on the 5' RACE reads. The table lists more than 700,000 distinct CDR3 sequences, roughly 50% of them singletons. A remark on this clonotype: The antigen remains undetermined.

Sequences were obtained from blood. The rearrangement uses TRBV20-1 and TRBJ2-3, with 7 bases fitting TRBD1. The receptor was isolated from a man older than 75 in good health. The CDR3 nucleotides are TGCAGTGCCTCGCCCGGGACAGAAAAAACAGATACGCAGTATTTT. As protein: CSASPGTEKTDTQYF.